The 19 T cell receptor beta chains below were found in one sample sequenced in a study of blood T cells in healthy people across ages. Combining a sample-barcoded 5' primer with a J-beta primer mix, a second PCR ran for roughly 7 to 11 cycles. TCRdb recomputed calls from the 5' RACE reads with MiXCR, one row per CDR3 protein. Here the sample spans 700,000 to 800,000 distinct CDR3 sequences, approximately 39% being singletons. Specimen: blood. The receptor set was obtained from an older woman in good health.

The CDR3 region has the DNA TGTGCCAGCTGGGTGAACACTGAAGCTTTCTTT. This sequence encodes CASWVNTEAFF. V usage is TRBV28 and J usage is TRBJ1-1; D gene uncertain. The ends were cut back, 8 bases at V and 0 bases at J, with 4 bases in the middle. The CDR3 contains 11 residues. CDR1 is MDHEN, CDR2 SYDVKM, per germline.

This clonotype was seen more than once but under ten times. V and J are TRBV10-3 and TRBJ2-3; no firm D call. V shed 6 bases and J shed 2 bases, with 3 bases lying between them. This CDR3 spans 11 amino acids. Looked up from germline, CDR1 is ENHRY and CDR2 is SYGVKD. In DNA form, the CDR3 reads TGTGCCATCAGCTACACAGATACGCAGTATTTT. It codes for CAISYTDTQYF.

The chain carries TRBV5-6 and TRBJ2-5; 12 nucleotides agree with TRBD2. Losses at the gene ends were 5 bases for V and 6 bases for J; bases not matched to a gene: 11. Germline CDR1 SGHDT, CDR2 YYEEEE. The CDR3 extends over 16 amino acids. CDR3 residues: CASRRGTSGFFQTQYF. CDR3 bases: TGTGCCAGCAGGCGAGGGACTAGCGGGTTCTTTCAGACCCAGTACTTC.

This clonotype has a handful of counts. The rearrangement uses TRBV14 and TRBJ2-3; D may be TRBD1 (6 bases). Germline CDR1 reads SGHDN; CDR2 reads FVKESK. V lost 4 bases and J 0 bases, leaving 11 bases between the germline ends. CDR3 size: 15 residues. The CDR3 sequence: CASSPGHPSTDTQYF. For the CDR3, the DNA is TGTGCCAGCAGCCCGGGACACCCTAGCACAGATACGCAGTATTTT.

This clonotype was counted once. This chain joins TRBV10-3 and TRBJ2-7; perhaps TRBD2 as D (6 bases). In germline, CDR1 is ENHRY, CDR2 SYGVKD. Deletions cut 6 bases from V and 7 bases from J, with 16 bases between. CDR3 length: 13 amino acids. CDR3 region: CAISGSGYNEQYF. The CDR3 DNA follows: TGTGCCATCAGCGGGAGCGGCTACAATGAGCAGTACTTC.

The CDR3 loop reads CSASLGVNQPQHF. The CDR3 DNA is TGCAGTGCTAGTTTAGGGGTTAATCAGCCCCAGCATTTT. The rearrangement joins TRBV20-1 to TRBJ1-5, with D perhaps matching TRBD1 (5 bases). V lost 3 bases and J lost 4, with 10 bases in between. CDR1 is DFQATT, CDR2 SNEGSKA, per germline (reference sequence). The CDR3 contains 13 residues.

In this sample, this clonotype turned up once. The junction does not match germline at one end; this may be a read error. The V and J genes are TRBV6-5 and TRBJ2-2; possible D gene TRBD2, 6 bases. Germline lookup yields CDR1 MNHEY and CDR2 SVGAGI. The CDR3 is made up of 16 amino acids. The CDR3 coding sequence is TGTGCCTGCAGGTCTCTTGCGGGAAGGCAGACCGGGGAGCTGTTTTTT. It specifies CACRSLAGRQTGELFF.

Only one count was recorded for this clonotype. The rearrangement links TRBV6-1 to TRBJ1-2; D unresolved. Germline V gives CDR1 MNHNS, CDR2 SASEGT. Between the trimmed V and J ends, which lost 1 base and 2 bases, there was a span of 8 bases. CDR3 length: 14 amino acids. CDR3 in amino acids: CASSEDGGNYGYTF. DNA for the CDR3: TGTGCCAGCAGTGAAGACGGTGGAAACTATGGCTACACCTTC.

A word on this clonotype: This could be a read error, since a much larger clone is one nucleotide away. The chain uses TRBV6-6 and TRBJ1-5, with 7 bases matching TRBD1. The V and J ends lost 7 bases and 9 bases, in that order; junction bases with no gene match: 12. Germline loops: CDR1 MNHNY, CDR2 SVGAGI (reference sequence). The CDR3 runs 14 residues. The DNA of the CDR3 is TGTGCCAGCACCAACACAGGGGAGGGAAGGCCCCAGCATTTT. The encoded protein is CASTNTGEGRPQHF.

The sample holds many counts of this clonotype. Being one base from a much bigger clone, this may be a read error. The chain carries TRBV7-2 and TRBJ2-5; no definite D call. The CDR3 is 13 amino acids. CDR1 and CDR2 (germline): SGHTA, FQGNSA. The ends were cut back, 5 bases at V and 5 bases at J, with 12 bases in the middle. CDR3 protein: CASSGYFRETQYF. The CDR3 DNA is TGTGCCAGCAGCGGATATTTCAGGGAGACCCAGTACTTC.

This clonotype was seen ten or more times. The chain is built from TRBV6-2 or TRBV6-3 and TRBJ2-7; D is unresolved. The germline gives CDR1 MNHEY, CDR2 SVGEGT. Trimming pared 0 bases from V and 6 bases from J, leaving 3 bases between. The CDR3 is made up of 11 amino acids. DNA for the CDR3: TGTGCCAGCAGTTACTCCGCCGAGCAGTACTTC. It yields the protein CASSYSAEQYF.

The gene calls are TRBV20-1 and TRBJ1-2; 9 nucleotides agree with TRBD1. The CDR3 is made up of 12 amino acids. V gave up 6 bases and J gave up 6 bases; unmatched junction bases: 5. Germline CDR1 is DFQATT and CDR2 is SNEGSKA (reference sequence). The CDR3 is CSAMTGGDGYTF. CDR3 DNA: TGCAGTGCCATGACAGGGGGGGATGGCTACACCTTC.

The rearrangement joins TRBV20-1 to TRBJ2-5, with D hard to call. The CDR3 contains 14 residues. Germline V gene sequence: CDR1 DFQATT, CDR2 SNEGSKA (reference sequence). V lost 1 base and J 1 base, leaving 10 bases between the germline ends. CDR3 sequence reads: CSARGRGTQETQYF. The CDR3 coding sequence is TGCAGTGCTAGAGGGCGAGGAACCCAAGAGACCCAGTACTTC.

The V gene is TRBV12-3 or TRBV12-4, the J gene TRBJ2-1, with 9 nucleotides matching TRBD2. The CDR3 runs to 13 residues. V was clipped by 5 bases and J by 7 bases; unmatched bases: 3. CDR3 protein: CASSAGLANEQFF. For the CDR3, the DNA is TGTGCCAGCAGTGCAGGACTAGCGAATGAGCAGTTCTTC.

Only one count was recorded for this clonotype. This chain connects TRBV6-5 to TRBJ2-1, with 14 bases aligning to TRBD2. In germline, CDR1 is MNHEY, CDR2 SVGAGI. Trimming cost V 5 bases and J 12 bases; bases outside gene matches: 9. The CDR3 consists of 15 residues. CDR3 in DNA: TGTGCCAGCAGTCGGGCCGGGACTAGCGGGAGAGGGCAGTTCTTC. Its protein product is CASSRAGTSGRGQFF.

This clonotype was picked up a small number of times. CDR3 sequence (DNA): TGTGCCAGCAGCGTAGGGGGGATTAAAAACATTCAGTACTTC. Translation: CASSVGGIKNIQYF. This chain uses TRBV9 with TRBJ2-4; TRBD1 or TRBD2 may be the D gene (5 bases each). This CDR3 region has 14 residues. The V gene's germline CDR1 is SGDLS and CDR2 YYNGEE. Trimming took 0 bases from V and 4 from J, leaving 8 bases between them.

At least ten counts were recorded for this clonotype. This chain uses TRBV5-1 with TRBJ2-5; D uncertain. Trimming cost V 6 bases and J 3 bases, with 6 bases left between them. The CDR3 totals 11 residues. Germline V gene lookup returns CDR1 SGHRS and CDR2 YFSETQ. CDR3 DNA: TGCGCCAGCAAAGGAGAAGAGACCCAGTACTTC. Protein sequence: CASKGEETQYF.

The V and J genes are TRBV9 and TRBJ2-7; 12 bases are shared with TRBD2. The tail of the sequence fits TRBJ2-5 better, so the J call may be wrong. Germline lookup yields CDR1 SGDLS and CDR2 YYNGEE. The CDR3 covers 15 residues. The CDR3 DNA is TGTGCCAGCAGCCTCGGGACTAGCGGGTTAGAGACCCAGTACTTC. It codes for CASSLGTSGLETQYF.

The chain has TRBV7-2 and TRBJ2-3; D possibly corresponds to TRBD2 (6 bases). Germline assignment: CDR1 SGHTA and CDR2 FQGNSA. The V and J ends lost 1 base and 6 bases respectively, with 11 bases between them. The CDR3 contains 14 residues. As DNA, the CDR3 is TGTGCCAGCAGCTTAGATGCGGGGTCCGATACGCAGTATTTT. It encodes CASSLDAGSDTQYF.